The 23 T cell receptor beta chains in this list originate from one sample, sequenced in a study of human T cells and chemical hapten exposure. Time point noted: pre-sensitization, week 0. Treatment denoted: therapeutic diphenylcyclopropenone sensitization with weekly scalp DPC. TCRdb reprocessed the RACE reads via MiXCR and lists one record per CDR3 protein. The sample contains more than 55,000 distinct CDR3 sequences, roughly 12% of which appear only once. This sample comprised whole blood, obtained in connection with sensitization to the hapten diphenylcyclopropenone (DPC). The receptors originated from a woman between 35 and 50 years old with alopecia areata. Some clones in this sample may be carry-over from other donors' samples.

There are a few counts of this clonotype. This CDR3 is CASSTGQGISRRGYVFF. CDR3 nucleotides: TGTGCCAGCAGCACCGGACAGGGGATCTCCCGACGAGGATACGTTTTCTTT. This sequence joins TRBV5-5 and TRBJ1-1, with TRBD1 matching over 9 bases. Germline trimming cut 4 bases from V and 13 bases from J; bases unmatched to any gene: 23. The CDR3 runs to 17 residues. From germline, CDR1 is SGHKS and CDR2 YYEKEE (reference sequence).

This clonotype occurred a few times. CDR3 nucleotide sequence: TGTGCCATCAGTCGACTAGCGGGGGGATCCTACGAGCAGTACTTC. Encoded protein: CAISRLAGGSYEQYF. The chain is built from TRBV10-3 and TRBJ2-7, with 13 nucleotides matching TRBD2. In germline, CDR1 is ENHRY, CDR2 SYGVKD. With 5 bases clipped from V and 1 base from J, the junction kept 2 bases outside the gene matches. The CDR3 runs to 15 residues.

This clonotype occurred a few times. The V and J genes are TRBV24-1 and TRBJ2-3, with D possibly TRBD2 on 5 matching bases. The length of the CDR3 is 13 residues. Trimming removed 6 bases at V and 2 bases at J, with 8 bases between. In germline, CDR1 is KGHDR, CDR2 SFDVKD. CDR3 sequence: CATSSGNTDTQYF. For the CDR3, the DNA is TGTGCCACCAGTTCGGGAAACACAGATACGCAGTATTTT.

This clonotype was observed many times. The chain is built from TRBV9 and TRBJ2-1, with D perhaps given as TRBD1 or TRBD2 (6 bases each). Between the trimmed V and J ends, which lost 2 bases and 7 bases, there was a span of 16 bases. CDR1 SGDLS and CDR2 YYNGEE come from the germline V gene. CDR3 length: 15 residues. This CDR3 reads CASSVQGGPLNEQFF. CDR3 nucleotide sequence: TGTGCCAGCAGCGTTCAAGGGGGGCCCCTAAATGAGCAGTTCTTC.

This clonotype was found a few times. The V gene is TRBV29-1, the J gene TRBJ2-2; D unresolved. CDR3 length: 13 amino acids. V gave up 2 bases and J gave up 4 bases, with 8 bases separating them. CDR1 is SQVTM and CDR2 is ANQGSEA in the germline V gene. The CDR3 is CSVEHSGTGELFF. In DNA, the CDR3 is TGCAGCGTTGAACACTCGGGCACCGGGGAGCTGTTTTTT.

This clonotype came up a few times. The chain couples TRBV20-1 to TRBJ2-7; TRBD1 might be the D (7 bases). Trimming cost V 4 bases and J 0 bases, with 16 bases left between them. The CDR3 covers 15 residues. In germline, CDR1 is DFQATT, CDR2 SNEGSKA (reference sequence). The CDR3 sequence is CSATDPGGLSYEQYF. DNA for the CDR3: TGCAGTGCTACCGACCCAGGGGGACTCTCCTACGAGCAGTACTTC.

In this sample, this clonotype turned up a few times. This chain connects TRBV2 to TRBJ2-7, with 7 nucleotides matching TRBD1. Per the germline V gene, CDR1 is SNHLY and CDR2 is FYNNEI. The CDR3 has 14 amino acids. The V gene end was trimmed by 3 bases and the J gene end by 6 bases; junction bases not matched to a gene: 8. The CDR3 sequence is CASSDPTGFGEQYF. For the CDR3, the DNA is TGTGCCAGCAGTGACCCGACAGGGTTCGGCGAGCAGTACTTC.

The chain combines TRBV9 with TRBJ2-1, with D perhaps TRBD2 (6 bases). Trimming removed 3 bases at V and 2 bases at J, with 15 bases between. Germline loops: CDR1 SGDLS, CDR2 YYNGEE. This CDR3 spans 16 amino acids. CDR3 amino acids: CASSGGERLPYNEQFF. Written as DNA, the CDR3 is TGTGCCAGCAGCGGCGGGGAGCGGCTACCCTACAATGAGCAGTTCTTC.

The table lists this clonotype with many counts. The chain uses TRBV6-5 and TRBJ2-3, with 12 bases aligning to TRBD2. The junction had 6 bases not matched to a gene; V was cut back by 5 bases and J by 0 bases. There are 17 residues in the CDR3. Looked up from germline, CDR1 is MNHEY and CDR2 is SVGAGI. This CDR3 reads CASSPLAGGPSTDTQYF. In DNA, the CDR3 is TGTGCCAGCAGTCCCCTAGCGGGAGGGCCTAGCACAGATACGCAGTATTTT.

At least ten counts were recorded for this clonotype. The chain's CDR3 is CAWTVAGTKFGYTF. The CDR3 bases are TGTGCCTGGACTGTAGCCGGGACGAAATTCGGCTACACCTTC. The V call is TRBV30, the J call TRBJ1-2, with a weak D call TRBD1 (5 bases). Looked up from germline, CDR1 is GTSNPN and CDR2 is SVGIG (reference sequence). The CDR3 runs to 14 residues. Trimming took 4 bases from V and 8 from J, leaving 20 bases between them. Drawing the rest from reference TRBV30 and TRBJ1-2, the complete variable domain is SQTIHQWPATLVQPVGSPLSLECTVEGTSNPNLYWYRQAAGRGLQLLFYSVGIGQISSEVPQNLSASRPQDRQFILSSKKLLLSDSGFYLCAWTVAGTKFGYTFGSGTRLTVV.

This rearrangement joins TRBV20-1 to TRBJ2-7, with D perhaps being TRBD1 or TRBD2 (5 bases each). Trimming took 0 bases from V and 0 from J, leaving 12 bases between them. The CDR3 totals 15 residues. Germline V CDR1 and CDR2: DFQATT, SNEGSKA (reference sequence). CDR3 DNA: TGCAGTGCTAGAGATAGGGACGGCAGCTCCTACGAGCAGTACTTC. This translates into CSARDRDGSSYEQYF.

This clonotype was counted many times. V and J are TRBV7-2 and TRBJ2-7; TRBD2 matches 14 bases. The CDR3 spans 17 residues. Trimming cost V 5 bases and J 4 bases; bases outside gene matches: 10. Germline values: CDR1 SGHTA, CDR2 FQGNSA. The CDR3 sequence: CASSLGTSGRGLYEQYF. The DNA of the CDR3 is TGTGCCAGCAGCCTCGGGACTAGCGGGAGAGGCTTGTACGAGCAGTACTTC.

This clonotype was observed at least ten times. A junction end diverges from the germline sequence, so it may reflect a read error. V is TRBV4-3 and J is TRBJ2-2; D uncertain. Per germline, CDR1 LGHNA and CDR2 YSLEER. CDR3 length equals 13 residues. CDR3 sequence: CASSQDNTGELFF. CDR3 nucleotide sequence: TGCGCCAGCAGTCAAGATAACACCGGGGAGCTGTTTTTT.

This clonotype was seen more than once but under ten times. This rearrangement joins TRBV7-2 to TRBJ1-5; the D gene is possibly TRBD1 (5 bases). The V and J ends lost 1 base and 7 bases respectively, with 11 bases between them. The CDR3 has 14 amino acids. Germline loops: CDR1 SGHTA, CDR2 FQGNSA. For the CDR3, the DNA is TGTGCCAGCAGCTTAGTGGGGGTGGCCCAGCCCCAGCATTTT. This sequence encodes CASSLVGVAQPQHF.

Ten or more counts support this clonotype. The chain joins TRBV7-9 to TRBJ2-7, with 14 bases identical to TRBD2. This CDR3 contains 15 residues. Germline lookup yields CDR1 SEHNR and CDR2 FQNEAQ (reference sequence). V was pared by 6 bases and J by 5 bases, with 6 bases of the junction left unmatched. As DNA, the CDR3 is TGTGCCAGCAGAGGACTAGCGGGAGGTAGCCACGAGCAGTACTTC. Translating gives CASRGLAGGSHEQYF. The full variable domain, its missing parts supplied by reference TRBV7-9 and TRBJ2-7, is DTGVSQNPRHKITKRGQNVTFRCDPISEHNRLYWYRQTLGQGPEFLTYFQNEAQLEKSRLLSDRFSAERPKGSFSTLEIQRTEQGDSAMYLCASRGLAGGSHEQYFGPGTRLTVT.

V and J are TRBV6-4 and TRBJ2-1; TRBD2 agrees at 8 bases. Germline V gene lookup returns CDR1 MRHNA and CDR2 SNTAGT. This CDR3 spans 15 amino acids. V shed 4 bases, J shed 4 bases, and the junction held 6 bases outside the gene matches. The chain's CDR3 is CASSVRTSRYNEQFF. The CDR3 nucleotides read TGTGCCAGCAGTGTCCGGACTAGCCGGTACAATGAGCAGTTCTTC.

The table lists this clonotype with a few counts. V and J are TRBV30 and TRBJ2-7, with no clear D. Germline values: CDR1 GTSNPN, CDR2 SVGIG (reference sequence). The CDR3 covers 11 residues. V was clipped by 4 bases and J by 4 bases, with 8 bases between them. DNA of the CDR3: TGTGCCTGGACCTTGGGATACGAGCAGTACTTC. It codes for CAWTLGYEQYF.

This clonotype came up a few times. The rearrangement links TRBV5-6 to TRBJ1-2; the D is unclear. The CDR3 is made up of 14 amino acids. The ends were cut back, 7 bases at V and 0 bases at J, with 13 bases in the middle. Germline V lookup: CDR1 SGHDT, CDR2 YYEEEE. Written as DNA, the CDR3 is TGTGCCAGCTCGTCCTCCACGGCTAACTATGGCTACACCTTC. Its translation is CASSSSTANYGYTF.

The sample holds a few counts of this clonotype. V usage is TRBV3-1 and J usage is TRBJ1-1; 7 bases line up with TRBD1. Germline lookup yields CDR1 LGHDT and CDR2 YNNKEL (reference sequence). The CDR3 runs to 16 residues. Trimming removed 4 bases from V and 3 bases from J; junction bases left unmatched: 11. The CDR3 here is CASSPRGRGPDTEAFF. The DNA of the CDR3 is TGTGCCAGCAGCCCTAGGGGGAGGGGGCCCGACACTGAAGCTTTCTTT.

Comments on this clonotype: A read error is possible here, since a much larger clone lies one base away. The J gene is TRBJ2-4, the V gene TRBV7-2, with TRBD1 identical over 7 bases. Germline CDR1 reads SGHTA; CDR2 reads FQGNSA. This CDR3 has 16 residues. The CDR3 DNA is TGTGCCAGCAGCTTAGAGGGGGCCCTTGCCAAAAACATTCAGTGCTTC. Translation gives CASSLEGALAKNIQCF.

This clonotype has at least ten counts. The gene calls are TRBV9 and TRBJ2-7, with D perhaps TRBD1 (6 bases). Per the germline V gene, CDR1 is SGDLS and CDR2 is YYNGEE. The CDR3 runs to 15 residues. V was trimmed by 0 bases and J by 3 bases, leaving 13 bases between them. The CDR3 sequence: CASSVGPGQLYEQYF. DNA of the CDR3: TGTGCCAGCAGCGTAGGTCCCGGACAGCTCTACGAGCAGTACTTC. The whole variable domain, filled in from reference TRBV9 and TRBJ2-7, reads DSGVTQTPKHLITATGQRVTLRCSPRSGDLSVYWYQQSLDQGLQFLIQYYNGEERAKGNILERFSAQQFPDLHSELNLSSLELGDSALYFCASSVGPGQLYEQYFGPGTRLTVT.

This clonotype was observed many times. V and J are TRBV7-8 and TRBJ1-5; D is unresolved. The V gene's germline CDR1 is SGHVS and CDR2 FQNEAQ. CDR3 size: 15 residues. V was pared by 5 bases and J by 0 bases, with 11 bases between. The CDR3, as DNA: TGTGCCAGCAGCCCGGCGGAGTTTAGCAATCAGCCCCAGCATTTT. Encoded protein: CASSPAEFSNQPQHF.

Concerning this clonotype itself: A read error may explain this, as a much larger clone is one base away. The CDR3: CASSDLLDQPQHF. In DNA, the CDR3 is TGTGCCAGCAGTGACTTGTTGGATCAGCCCCAGCATTTT. The chain combines TRBV6-1 with TRBJ1-5; D ambiguous. Trimming removed 3 bases from V and 5 bases from J, with 8 bases in between. In germline, CDR1 is MNHNS, CDR2 SASEGT. The CDR3 spans 13 residues.